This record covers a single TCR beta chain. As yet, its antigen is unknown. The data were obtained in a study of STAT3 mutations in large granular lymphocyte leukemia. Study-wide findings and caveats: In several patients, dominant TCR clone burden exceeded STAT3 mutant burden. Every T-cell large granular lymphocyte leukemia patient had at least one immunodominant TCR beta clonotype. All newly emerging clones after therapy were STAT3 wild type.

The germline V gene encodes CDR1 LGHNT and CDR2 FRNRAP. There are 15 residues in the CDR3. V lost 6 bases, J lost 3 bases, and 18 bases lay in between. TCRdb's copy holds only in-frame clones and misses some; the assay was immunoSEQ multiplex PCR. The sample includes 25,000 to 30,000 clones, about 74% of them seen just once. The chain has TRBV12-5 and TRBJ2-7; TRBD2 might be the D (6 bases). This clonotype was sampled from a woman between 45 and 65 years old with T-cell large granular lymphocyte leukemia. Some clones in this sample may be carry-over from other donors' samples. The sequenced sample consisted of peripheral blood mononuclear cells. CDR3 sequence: CASGPPRDKGYEQYF. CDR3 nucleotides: TGTGCTAGTGGGCCTCCGCGGGATAAAGGCTACGAGCAGTACTTC.